The rows below give T cell receptor beta chains drawn from one sample of a study of blood T cell repertoires in COVID-19. Clones were read by immunoSEQ multiplex PCR, and TCRdb kept only the in-frame ones, dropping some. The sample records approximately 300,000 clones, under 90% being singletons. Sequenced input: peripheral blood. These receptors all stem from a woman in her twenties or thirties with COVID-19, enrolled during active disease. Each CDR3 is given with its conserved first and last residue. The D gene is left open where the match is weak. Size is stated for part of the rows, as once, few or many counts, or as a class when the clone is expanded.

CDR3nt	CDR3aa	len	abundance	v_gene	j_gene	d_gene
TGTGCCAGCAGCCCCCGGACAGGTACCACAGATACGCAGTATTTT	CASSPRTGTTDTQYF	15	.	TRBV7-2	TRBJ2-3	TRBD1
TGTGCCAGCAGCTCCGGGACAGGGGACTCACCCCTCCACTTT	CASSSGTGDSPLHF	14	once	TRBV11-2	TRBJ1-6	TRBD1
TGTGCCAGCTCACCAATAGGACAGGGGGGGAATGAGCAGTTCTTC	CASSPIGQGGNEQFF	15	once	TRBV18	TRBJ2-1	TRBD1
TGTGCCAGCAGGGGGCCACTTTACAATGAGCAGTTCTTC	CASRGPLYNEQFF	13	.	TRBV12-3/TRBV12-4	TRBJ2-1	.
TGTGCCAGCAGCCGAGGGGGCAGTTCTAACTATGGCTACACCTTC	CASSRGGSSNYGYTF	15	once	TRBV14	TRBJ1-2	TRBD1
TGTGCCAGCAGCCTGGCTAGCGGGGGATACAAGACCGGGGAGCTGTTTTTT	CASSLASGGYKTGELFF	17	.	TRBV5-5	TRBJ2-2	TRBD2
TGTGCCAGCGGGGGGACCAGCTCCTACAATGAGCAGTTCTTC	CASGGTSSYNEQFF	14	.	TRBV27	TRBJ2-1	.
TGTGCCAGCAGCCAAGGGACTAGCGGGTCCCAAGAGACCCAGTACTTC	CASSQGTSGSQETQYF	16	.	TRBV4-2	TRBJ2-5	TRBD2
TGTGCCAGCAGCTTAAGAAACAGGGGGCGCGATTCACCCCTCCACTTT	CASSLRNRGRDSPLHF	16	.	TRBV7-9	TRBJ1-6	TRBD1
TGTGCCAGCAGCCCTGGACTGACGCAAGAGACCCAGTACTTC	CASSPGLTQETQYF	14	.	TRBV7-8	TRBJ2-5	.
TGTGCCAGCAGCTCGTACAGGGGGGAAGGGTATGGCTACACCTTC	CASSSYRGEGYGYTF	15	once	TRBV7-8	TRBJ1-2	TRBD1
TGTGCCAGCAGCCCCCCTGGACTAAATAGTAATTCACCCCTCCACTTT	CASSPPGLNSNSPLHF	16	.	TRBV21-1	TRBJ1-6	.
TGCGCCAGCAGCCGTTCTCAAAAGGACAGGCAAGCTGAAGCTTTCTTT	CASSRSQKDRQAEAFF	16	.	TRBV4-1	TRBJ1-1	TRBD1
TGTGCCAGCAGTTTGCGTCAATCCGGGACAGGGTGGCTCGAGCAGTACTTC	CASSLRQSGTGWLEQYF	17	.	TRBV27	TRBJ2-7	TRBD1
TGTGCCAGCAGCCGTCCGGGACAGGGTAATCAAGGCTACACCTTC	CASSRPGQGNQGYTF	15	.	TRBV4-2	TRBJ1-2	TRBD1
TGTGCCACCAGTGATCCAACAGGGACCCTCACAGATACGCAGTATTTT	CATSDPTGTLTDTQYF	16	.	TRBV24-1	TRBJ2-3	.
TGTGCCACCAGCAATAACAGGGGAAACACTGAAGCTTTCTTT	CATSNNRGNTEAFF	14	.	TRBV15	TRBJ1-1	TRBD1
TGTGCCAGCAGTGAACTCTATTTAGGGGGAAAACTGTTTTTT	CASSELYLGGKLFF	14	once	TRBV6-1	TRBJ1-4	.
TGTGCCACCAAGGCGGGTAGCTCTGGAAACACCATATATTTT	CATKAGSSGNTIYF	14	few	TRBV6-6	TRBJ1-3	.
TGTGCCAGCCTGGACAGGGACACTGAAGCTTTCTTT	CASLDRDTEAFF	12	.	TRBV19	TRBJ1-1	TRBD1
TGTGCCAGCAGCTCCAACCGGGACTACCACATGACCCAGTACTTC	CASSSNRDYHMTQYF	15	.	TRBV6-2/TRBV6-3	TRBJ2-5	TRBD2
TGTGCCAGCAGGTCCGGGACTGCATCCTACAATGAGCAGTTCTTC	CASRSGTASYNEQFF	15	.	TRBV6-5	TRBJ2-1	.
TGTGCCAGCAGCTCCCGACAGGGAGCGGCCAACATCCCTGGAAACACCATATATTTT	CASSSRQGAANIPGNTIYF	19	.	TRBV7-2	TRBJ1-3	TRBD1
TGTGCCAGCAGCTCCACCGGGGGGAGCTCTGGAAACACCATATATTTT	CASSSTGGSSGNTIYF	16	few	TRBV11-2	TRBJ1-3	.